This T cell receptor beta chain emerged from a study of blood T cell repertoires in COVID-19 (dated by TCRdb to the early 2020s). At the level of the whole study: Samples covering the acute and convalescent phases of COVID-19 were provided by collaborators in the United States, Italy and Spain. The material from the prospective study consisted of cDNA or gDNA derived from T cells, B-cell-depleted T cells, or PBMCs. Subjects who had been exposed to COVID-19, were actively infected with it, or had recovered from it provided the deeply sampled blood TCRbeta repertoires that made up the dataset. The repertoires were released in a freely available public database meant as a resource for research on the immune response to SARS-CoV-2. Samples were obtained from the ongoing ImmuneRACE study (first 160 participants) and from 950 to 1,500 subjects provided by 6 global collaborators. Nearly every sample came with metadata listing a de-identified subject ID, COVID-19 status, age in years and sex. Where HLA class I and class II types were available, the types were taken from metadata supplied by the sample provider, not from assay-based typing. Broader findings and caveats from the paper: How much clinical and demographic metadata was included differed by source and by participant, and the metadata was provided uncurated.

As to this clone: What antigen it recognizes has not been identified. No clone much larger than this one lies a single base away; base qualities are absent.

Whole blood was collected in K2EDTA tubes by collaborating institutions according to the institutions' own protocols. For TCRbeta analysis, collaborator samples were shipped as frozen whole blood, as isolated PBMCs, or as DNA extracted from either sample type. V loses 5 bases, J loses 2 bases, and the germline ends lie 14 bases apart. CDR1 and CDR2, per the germline V gene, are SGHNT and YENEEA. The CDR3 runs 15 amino acids, cysteine and phenylalanine included. The kept DNA is CDR3 alone, 45 bases in frame from the first base. The immunoSEQ Assay, a bias-controlled multiplex PCR, was used to amplify TCRbeta CDR3 regions from genomic DNA. In the authors' own workflow: Within the assay, amplification of reference gene primers was used to estimate how many nucleated cells each sample contained. Sequence reads were collapsed and filtered to measure the absolute abundance of every unique TCRbeta CDR3 rearrangement. For each sample, productive Simpson clonality was calculated as the square root of Simpson's diversity index across productive rearrangements. TCRdb took over this immuneACCESS table, retaining in-frame rearrangements with V and J assigned. Such tables are incomplete; in checked studies, under half of the missing clones stem from an unresolved V gene, and the remainder is unexplained. The DNA gave D and trimming, while V, J and clone size come from that table. Recorded for this sample are some 97,000 clones; just over 90% of them occurred a single time. The ten top clones hold approximately 2.2% of the sample.

The sequenced sample consisted of peripheral blood. This receptor was identified in a middle-aged man with active COVID-19. The V and J segments used are TRBV11-3 and TRBJ2-3; matching of 6 bases hints at TRBD2 as the D gene. The DNA sequence follows: TGTGCCAGCAGCCCCGGGGCTAGCGCCACAGATACGCAGTATTTT. Its translation reads: CASSPGASATDTQYF.